The rows below give T cell receptor beta chains drawn from one sample of a study of regulatory T cells in long-lasting Graves disease. MiXCR, applied by TCRdb to the multiplex PCR reads, yields one record per CDR3 protein. The sample holds 400,000 to 500,000 distinct CDR3 sequences; around 15% are singletons and the top ten take 20% to 25%. These data were likewise used in another study, on T cells in Graves' hyperthyroidism and ophthalmopathy.

Sample: peripheral blood mononuclear cells (PBMCs), taken at new diagnosis, from a patient treated with antithyroid drugs. The receptors stem from a woman aged 18-30 years with Graves disease. The CDR3 runs from the conserved cysteine through the conserved F or W.

len: 13; v_gene: TRBV4-3; j_gene: TRBJ2-1; CDR3aa: CASSQYPDNEQFF
len: 12; v_gene: TRBV20-1; j_gene: TRBJ2-5; CDR3aa: CSAAGRQETQYF
len: 14; v_gene: TRBV20-1; j_gene: TRBJ1-1; CDR3aa: CSVALPRGNTEAFF
len: 14; v_gene: TRBV6-5; j_gene: TRBJ1-6; CDR3aa: CASSFGRGNSPLHF
len: 18; v_gene: TRBV14; j_gene: TRBJ2-3; CDR3aa: CASSQGTPLAGDLDTQYF
len: 13; v_gene: TRBV28; j_gene: TRBJ2-5; CDR3aa: CASSFYRGETQYF
len: 13; v_gene: TRBV28; j_gene: TRBJ1-1; CDR3aa: CASSNRVMTEAFF
len: 15; v_gene: TRBV20-1; j_gene: TRBJ2-3; CDR3aa: CSAPKPMEGGDTQYF
len: 13; v_gene: TRBV7-2; j_gene: TRBJ2-7; CDR3aa: CASSFDFSYEQYF
len: 15; v_gene: TRBV2; j_gene: TRBJ2-1; CDR3aa: CASSDRVAWTNEQFF
len: 15; v_gene: TRBV20-1; j_gene: TRBJ2-5; CDR3aa: CSAPAGGQGLETQYF
len: 15; v_gene: TRBV5-1; j_gene: TRBJ1-4; CDR3aa: CASRDSPGQTEKLFF
len: 11; v_gene: TRBV5-1; j_gene: TRBJ1-1; CDR3aa: CASSSNTEAFF
len: 15; v_gene: TRBV6-1; j_gene: TRBJ1-4; CDR3aa: CASSTGRGPVEKLFF
len: 13; v_gene: TRBV18; j_gene: TRBJ2-7; CDR3aa: CASSPGAVYEQYF
len: 13; v_gene: TRBV7-8; j_gene: TRBJ2-1; CDR3aa: CASSFAGDYEQFF
len: 17; v_gene: TRBV7-3; j_gene: TRBJ2-1; CDR3aa: CASSLNPGLAAYNEQFF
len: 15; v_gene: TRBV28; j_gene: TRBJ2-3; CDR3aa: CASSQTSGSTDTQYF
len: 14; v_gene: TRBV6-2/TRBV6-3; j_gene: TRBJ1-1; CDR3aa: CASSYHGLNTEAFF
len: 13; v_gene: TRBV27; j_gene: TRBJ2-7; CDR3aa: CATAVDPVREQYF
len: 18; v_gene: TRBV7-2; j_gene: TRBJ2-3; CDR3aa: CASSPWTSGSTSTDTQYF
len: 16; v_gene: TRBV15; j_gene: TRBJ1-5; CDR3aa: CATSSLGGALGQPQHF
len: 15; v_gene: TRBV12-3/TRBV12-4; j_gene: TRBJ2-7; CDR3aa: CASSFVGQGAFEQYF
len: 16; v_gene: TRBV7-9; j_gene: TRBJ2-7; CDR3aa: CASSRVQGAGNYEQYF
len: 14; v_gene: TRBV19; j_gene: TRBJ2-3; CDR3aa: CASSTGQVTDTQYF
len: 14; v_gene: TRBV11-3; j_gene: TRBJ1-4; CDR3aa: CASSLISTDEKLFF
len: 16; v_gene: TRBV20-1; j_gene: TRBJ1-6; CDR3aa: CSARQRGGSYNSPLHF
len: 14; v_gene: TRBV20-1; j_gene: TRBJ1-6; CDR3aa: CSARGRQYNSPLHF
len: 15; v_gene: TRBV12-3/TRBV12-4; j_gene: TRBJ2-3; CDR3aa: CASSSTSGREDTQYF
len: 15; v_gene: TRBV3-1; j_gene: TRBJ2-7; CDR3aa: CASSQGISATYEQYF
len: 18; v_gene: TRBV6-2/TRBV6-3; j_gene: TRBJ2-7; CDR3aa: CASSYSDPGTGSMYEQYF
len: 16; v_gene: TRBV11-2; j_gene: TRBJ2-1; CDR3aa: CASSFRLAGAYNEQFF
len: 16; v_gene: TRBV20-1; j_gene: .; CDR3aa: CSAAGISGRAGDTQYF
len: 17; v_gene: TRBV4-1; j_gene: TRBJ2-3; CDR3aa: CASSPMTSGEGTDTQYF
len: 18; v_gene: TRBV7-3; j_gene: TRBJ2-3; CDR3aa: CASSKSGRVLSSTDTQYF
len: 12; v_gene: TRBV10-3; j_gene: TRBJ2-7; CDR3aa: CAISTTGDEQYF
len: 18; v_gene: TRBV2; j_gene: TRBJ2-1; CDR3aa: CASSEFETLGGGLNEQFF
len: 13; v_gene: TRBV4-1; j_gene: TRBJ2-4; CDR3aa: CASSQGDLNIQYF
len: 13; v_gene: TRBV30; j_gene: TRBJ2-1; CDR3aa: CAWSVQLANEQFF
len: 15; v_gene: TRBV10-3; j_gene: TRBJ1-2; CDR3aa: CAISTNRVTNYGYTF
len: 14; v_gene: TRBV18; j_gene: TRBJ2-1; CDR3aa: CASSQQKTGNEQFF
len: 13; v_gene: TRBV29-1; j_gene: TRBJ1-1; CDR3aa: CSVGNRENTEAFF
len: 14; v_gene: TRBV11-2; j_gene: TRBJ2-3; CDR3aa: CASSTMGGTDTQYF
len: 17; v_gene: TRBV5-1; j_gene: TRBJ2-7; CDR3aa: CASSQSNSGRVFPEQYF
len: 14; v_gene: TRBV20-1; j_gene: TRBJ2-1; CDR3aa: CSALPAGVRGEQFF
len: 17; v_gene: TRBV7-6; j_gene: TRBJ2-1; CDR3aa: CASSWSGTSGRTDEQFF
len: 16; v_gene: TRBV7-8; j_gene: TRBJ1-1; CDR3aa: CASRTRTIGAGTEAFF
len: 17; v_gene: TRBV7-9; j_gene: TRBJ2-1; CDR3aa: CASSLVGTSGMRNEQFF
len: 16; v_gene: TRBV5-8; j_gene: TRBJ1-2; CDR3aa: CASSLMAGRYNYGYTF
len: 14; v_gene: TRBV13; j_gene: TRBJ1-1; CDR3aa: CGTRDLEMNTEAFF
len: 16; v_gene: TRBV3-1; j_gene: TRBJ2-1; CDR3aa: CASSQEGAGAYNEQFF